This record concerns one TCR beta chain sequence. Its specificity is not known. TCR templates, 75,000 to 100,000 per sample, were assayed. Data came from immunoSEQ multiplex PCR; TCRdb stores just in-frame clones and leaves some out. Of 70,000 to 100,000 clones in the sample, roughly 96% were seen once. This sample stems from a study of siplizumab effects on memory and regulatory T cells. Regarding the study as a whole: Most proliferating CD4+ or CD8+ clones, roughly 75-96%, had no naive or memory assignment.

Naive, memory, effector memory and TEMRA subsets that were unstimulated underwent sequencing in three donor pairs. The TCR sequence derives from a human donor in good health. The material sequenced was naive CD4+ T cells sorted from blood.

The CDR3 bases are TGCGCCAGCAGCATCAGGCCGGGCAATGAGCAGTTCTTC. Protein: CASSIRPGNEQFF. The V gene is TRBV5-1, the J gene TRBJ2-1; D is uncertain. In germline, CDR1 is SGHRS, CDR2 YFSETQ. CDR3 size: 13 residues. Trimming cost V 4 bases and J 6 bases, with 11 bases left between them.